These 5 T cell receptor beta chains were sequenced from one sample in a study of T cell responses to AZD1222 COVID-19 vaccine. Assay: immunoSEQ multiplex PCR; the TCRdb copy retains only in-frame clones and omits some. The sample lists around 80,000 clones, roughly 90% seen once, with roughly 5.6% in the top ten. The specimen was peripheral blood, collected on day 0 of AZD1222 vaccination. These receptor sequences come from an adult in good health.

This rearrangement joins TRBV4-2 to TRBJ1-2; D call uncertain. Germline assignment: CDR1 LGHNA and CDR2 YNFKEQ. Trimming shortened V by 3 bases and J by 1 base, and 9 bases separated the two germline ends. CDR3 length: 14 residues. The CDR3, as DNA: TGTGCCAGCAGCCAGACGACCGGTAACTATGGCTACACCTTC. This codes for CASSQTTGNYGYTF.

The chain is built from TRBV5-6 and TRBJ2-7, with D maybe TRBD1 (6 bases). This CDR3 contains 15 residues. The ends were cut back, 4 bases at V and 3 bases at J, with 17 bases in the middle. Germline V gives CDR1 SGHDT, CDR2 YYEEEE. The CDR3 is CASSPGPTGVYEQYF. The CDR3 bases are TGTGCCAGCAGCCCGGGACCGACAGGTGTCTACGAGCAGTACTTC. The full variable domain, in which reference TRBV5-6 and TRBJ2-7 provide the parts outside the CDR3, is DAGVTQSPTHLIKTRGQQVTLRCSPKSGHDTVSWYQQALGQGPQFIFQYYEEEERQRGNFPDRFSGHQFPNYSSELNVNALLLGDSALYLCASSPGPTGVYEQYFGPGTRLTVT.

J is TRBJ2-7 and V is TRBV19; D not resolved. Germline loops: CDR1 LNHDA, CDR2 SQIVND (reference sequence). The length of the CDR3 is 14 residues. Trimming took 4 bases from V and 1 from J, leaving 11 bases between them. The CDR3 reads CASSSDWSSYEQYF. DNA of the CDR3: TGTGCCAGTAGTAGCGACTGGTCGTCCTACGAGCAGTACTTC.

This chain connects TRBV5-1 to TRBJ1-1; a possible D gene is TRBD1 (5 bases). Germline V gives CDR1 SGHRS, CDR2 YFSETQ. This CDR3 comprises 13 residues. V lost 7 bases to trimming and J lost 2 bases, with 12 bases between them. The CDR3 coding sequence is TGCGCCAGCGCGGCGGGGGGTAACACTGAAGCTTTCTTT. As protein: CASAAGGNTEAFF.

V and J are TRBV6-5 and TRBJ1-3; D gene uncertain. Germline values: CDR1 MNHEY, CDR2 SVGAGI. Trimming removed 11 bases at V and 1 base at J, with 12 bases between. The CDR3 runs 13 residues. The CDR3 DNA reads as TGTGCCTCAACGGGCAGTTCTGGAAACACCATATATTTT. As protein: CASTGSSGNTIYF.